This T cell receptor beta chain is drawn from a study of beta chain features in type 1 diabetes. Study-level points and caveats: Moderate but significant shortening of TCRB CDR3s was recorded in all four CD4+ subsets from Type 1 diabetes patients. Naive, central memory and regulatory TCRB repertoires appeared more similar among patients than healthy donors. A potential influence of HLA type upon TCRB rearrangement remained unresolved herein.

Via CD45RO/CCR7/CD25/CD127/CD95/CD27, cells of the CD4+ naive, central memory, regulatory and stem cell-like memory subsets were sorted. The isolated RNA, all of it, was reverse transcribed, so expressed TCRB transcripts were what got sequenced. The data were produced by immunoSEQ multiplex PCR, yet TCRdb's version contains in-frame clones alone and is incomplete. The data contain 110,000 to 150,000 clones, 9.7% of them singletons. Concerning this clone: The antigen remains undetermined.

The CDR3 length is 16 residues. Germline V gene data show CDR1 as SGHNT and CDR2 as YYREEE (reference sequence). V gave up 0 bases and J gave up 1 base; unmatched junction bases: 2. The sample comprised central memory CD4+ T cells from blood. The TCR originated in a woman in her thirties or forties in good health. The chain links TRBV5-4 to TRBJ2-3, with 10 bases matching TRBD1. The chain's CDR3 is CASSLGQGAGTDTQYF. The CDR3 coding sequence is TGTGCCAGCAGCTTGGGACAGGGGGCCGGCACAGATACGCAGTATTTT.